Sequencing of this T cell receptor (beta chain) was carried out in a study of Graves' ophthalmopathy and Graves' hyperthyroidism. In the study overall: Peripheral blood was gathered at the point of initial diagnosis, before any treatment started.

Details on this clonotype: Its target is unknown.

Findings of the study overall: Most expanded clonotypes from thyroid (those above 0.001 frequency) were also found in blood.

RNA transcripts were the source from which TCR beta CDR3 regions were amplified. Investigators did first-round RT-PCR with HTBI primers, then second-round multiplex PCR. TCRdb reprocessed the multiplex PCR reads via MiXCR and lists one record per CDR3 protein. The table records tens of thousands of distinct CDR3 sequences, about 44% of them present only once. Participants with hyperthyroidism, aged 18 to 65, were newly diagnosed with under 2 months' duration. Orbital computed tomography, together with clinical symptoms, serum thyroxine, TRAb and thyroid ultrasound, was used for diagnosis. Sequences were obtained from peripheral blood. This clonotype originated in an adult woman with stable Graves' hyperthyroidism.

The CDR3: CASSHSSDRALTFFTEAFF. CDR3 DNA sequence: TGTGCCAGCAGCCACTCCTCAGACCGGGCTTTAACGTTCTTCACTGAAGCTTTCTTT. The chain employs TRBV14 and TRBJ1-1; D not resolved. The V gene's germline CDR1 is SGHDN and CDR2 FVKESK. The V end lost 3 bases, the J end lost 4 bases, and 27 bases lay between the germline ends. The CDR3 covers 19 residues.